This is a list of T cell receptor beta chains from one sample in a study of Graves' ophthalmopathy and Graves' hyperthyroidism. TCRdb reprocessed the multiplex PCR reads via MiXCR and lists one record per CDR3 protein. Found here are hundreds of thousands of distinct CDR3 sequences, 22% of them singletons; the top ten hold 7.1%. What was sequenced was peripheral blood. Receptor source: a woman aged 18-29 years with stable Graves' hyperthyroidism. Some clones in this sample may be carry-over from other donors' samples. The CDR3 runs from the conserved cysteine through the conserved F or W. D genes are given only for firm matches. A clone size is listed for some rows: how often the clone was seen (once, few, many), or a class if it is expanded.

J gene	D gene	V gene	clone size	CDR3 length	CDR3 DNA	CDR3 protein
TRBJ2-2	.	TRBV28	many	16	TGTGCCAGCAGTTTAGTATTCCTAGCAAGGTCCGGGGAGCTGTTTTTT	CASSLVFLARSGELFF
TRBJ2-2	.	TRBV28	.	15	TGTGCCAGCAGTAGTCTATGGGGGGCGCTGGGGGAGCTGTTTTTT	CASSSLWGALGELFF
TRBJ1-5	TRBD1	TRBV2	many	15	TGTGCCAGCAGGGAACCAGGGGGCAACGATCAGCCCCAGCATTTT	CASREPGGNDQPQHF
TRBJ2-5	.	TRBV2	many	14	TGTGCCAGCAGCCTTCTCCGAACCCAAGAGACCCAGTACTTC	CASSLLRTQETQYF
TRBJ1-2	.	TRBV29-1	.	15	TGCAGCGTTGACCACCCCGCAGGGGAAGGCTATGGCTACACCTTC	CSVDHPAGEGYGYTF
TRBJ2-2	.	TRBV12-3/TRBV12-4	many	16	TGTGCCAGCAGTCCGGCCGGGACACTTAACACCGGGGAGCTGTTTTTT	CASSPAGTLNTGELFF
TRBJ2-7	.	TRBV29-1	many	13	TGCAGCGCAATGGACATTTTGTCCTACGAGCAGTACTTC	CSAMDILSYEQYF
TRBJ2-7	.	TRBV20-1	few	13	TGCAGTGGGTTGGAAGGGAAAGTGTACGAGCAGTACTTC	CSGLEGKVYEQYF
TRBJ1-6	.	TRBV2	many	14	TGTGCCAGCAGTGAAGTTAGATATAATTCACCCCTCCACTTT	CASSEVRYNSPLHF
TRBJ2-7	.	TRBV11-2	few	15	TGTGCCAGCAGCCTTGGGCCAGGGAGGTCCTACGAGCAGTACTTC	CASSLGPGRSYEQYF
TRBJ1-2	TRBD1	TRBV29-1	many	14	TGCAGCGTTGAAAGGGGGCGCTTAGTTTCTGGCTACACCTTC	CSVERGRLVSGYTF
TRBJ2-4	.	TRBV28	.	14	TGTGCCAGCAGTTTCCGGGGGTCCAAAAACATTCAGTACTTC	CASSFRGSKNIQYF
TRBJ2-7	TRBD1	TRBV29-1	.	14	TGCATCGTAAAGGACAGGGGGCCCTCCTACGAGCAGTACTTC	CIVKDRGPSYEQYF
TRBJ2-7	.	TRBV2	many	13	TGTGCCAGCAGTCCCGGGCCGGAGGGGGAGCAGTACTTC	CASSPGPEGEQYF
TRBJ2-5	.	TRBV11-2	many	12	TGTGCCAGCAGCTTCAACAGGGAGACCCAGTACTTC	CASSFNRETQYF
TRBJ1-3	.	TRBV6-5	many	15	TGTGCCAGCATTAAGGACAGCCCGCACGGTAACACCATATATTTT	CASIKDSPHGNTIYF
TRBJ1-5	TRBD1	TRBV30	.	16	TGTGCCTGGGACAGGGGCCTATACGGAGGCAATCAGCCCCAGCATTTT	CAWDRGLYGGNQPQHF
TRBJ1-1	TRBD1	TRBV11-1	.	18	TGTGCCAGCAGCCGCCCCGGGACAGGGGGCGTTGGGAACACTGAAGCTTTCTTT	CASSRPGTGGVGNTEAFF
TRBJ1-5	TRBD1	TRBV7-8	.	16	TGTGCCAGCAGCCCGCCGGGGACAGTAAGCAATCAGCCCCAGCATTTT	CASSPPGTVSNQPQHF
TRBJ1-1	.	TRBV27	.	15	TGTGCCAGCAGTCCAGAGGACGGATTGAACACTGAAGCTTTCTTT	CASSPEDGLNTEAFF
TRBJ2-7	TRBD2	TRBV18	few	15	TGTGCCAGCTCAAAAGGGACTAGCGTCTCCTACGAGCAGTACTTC	CASSKGTSVSYEQYF
TRBJ1-1	.	TRBV7-2	many	13	TGTGCCAGCAGCTTAGCCGATCGAGGGGAAGCTTTCTTT	CASSLADRGEAFF
TRBJ1-1	TRBD1	TRBV12-3/TRBV12-4	many	14	TGTGCCAGCTCAAACAGGGGGCCGAACACTGAAGCTTTCTTT	CASSNRGPNTEAFF
TRBJ1-3	.	TRBV6-5	few	17	TGTGCCAGCAGTTACTCGATCGACCCCGGCTCTGGAAACACCATATATTTT	CASSYSIDPGSGNTIYF
TRBJ2-2	.	TRBV6-5	many	17	TGTGCCAGCAGTTACTCGACAGGTCTAGTTGGGACCGGGGAGCTGTTTTTT	CASSYSTGLVGTGELFF
TRBJ2-7	.	TRBV6-1	.	13	TGTGCCAGCACCAGGGCAGTCTCCTACGAGCAGTACTTC	CASTRAVSYEQYF
TRBJ2-3	TRBD2	TRBV6-6	many	15	TGTGCCAGCAGTTACTCGATGAACAGCGGGGGTACGCAGTATTTT	CASSYSMNSGGTQYF
TRBJ2-7	.	TRBV5-5	.	15	TGTGCCAGCAGCTTGAGTCAGGGGACGACCTACGAGCAGTACTTC	CASSLSQGTTYEQYF
TRBJ2-7	TRBD2	TRBV5-1	few	14	TGCGCCAGCAGCCACACTAGCGGCAGCTACGAGCAGTACTTC	CASSHTSGSYEQYF
TRBJ1-2	.	TRBV28	.	11	TGTGCCAGCAGCCAAACGCTAGGCTACACCTTC	CASSQTLGYTF
TRBJ2-7	TRBD1	TRBV4-1	.	15	TGCGCCAGCAGCCAACCGGGACAGTGGGCCTACGAGCAGTACTTC	CASSQPGQWAYEQYF
TRBJ2-7	.	TRBV7-8	.	15	TGTGCCAGCAGCTTAGGGAAACACTTCTCCTACGAGCAGTACTTC	CASSLGKHFSYEQYF
TRBJ1-2	.	TRBV19	few	12	TGTGCCAGTAGTATGCCCGGCTATGGCTACACCTTC	CASSMPGYGYTF
TRBJ2-7	.	TRBV4-1	many	14	TGCGCCAGCAGCCAAGCCACAGGCTCCTACGAGCAGTACTTC	CASSQATGSYEQYF
TRBJ2-2	TRBD2	TRBV5-1	many	15	TGCGCCAGCAGCATTAGCGGGAGGAACACCGGGGAGCTGTTTTTT	CASSISGRNTGELFF
TRBJ2-5	.	TRBV20-1	few	11	TGCAGTGCTAGCCTAGAAGAGACCCAGTACTTC	CSASLEETQYF
TRBJ1-1	.	TRBV28	many	13	TGTGCCAGCAGTTTTGCTCGGAGCACTGAAGCTTTCTTT	CASSFARSTEAFF
TRBJ2-6	.	TRBV29-1	many	14	TGCAGCGTTGATGGGGTCTCTGGGGCCAACGTCCTGACTTTC	CSVDGVSGANVLTF
TRBJ2-5	.	TRBV14	.	12	TGTGCCAGCAGCCAAGGGCAGTGGACCCAGTACTTC	CASSQGQWTQYF
TRBJ2-2	TRBD1	TRBV12-3/TRBV12-4	few	15	TGTGCCAGCAGTACCAGGGGGCTTTTGGCCGGGGAGCTGTTTTTT	CASSTRGLLAGELFF
TRBJ1-2	.	TRBV6-2/TRBV6-3	few	16	TGTGCCAGCAGTTCCTGGACAGTTCGGGCTAACTATGGCTACACCTTC	CASSSWTVRANYGYTF